This is a list of T cell receptor beta chains from one sample in a study. TCRdb re-called the RT-PCR reads through MiXCR, storing one row per CDR3 protein. The sample includes about 680,000 distinct CDR3 sequences, approximately 15% seen only once; the top ten take 3.6%. The material sequenced was memory CD4+ T cells from blood. The receptors shown here come from a female donor in good health, serving as a healthy control. The conserved cysteine and the conserved F or W are not part of the CDR3 here.

CDR3: ASSPSDRGETQY
V: TRBV18

CDR3: ASSPGQNNQPQH
V: TRBV6-1

CDR3: ASRDTIAGTDTQY
V: TRBV3-1

CDR3: ASSQGLAGFDTQY
V: TRBV5-5

CDR3: ASSYEAGSGHEQY
V: TRBV12-3/TRBV12-4

CDR3: ATSSGTASYNEQF
V: TRBV15

CDR3: ASSFAGLGETQY
V: TRBV27

CDR3: ASSLEWATSGANVLT
V: TRBV5-1

CDR3: ASSLGRAPDTQY
V: TRBV7-2

CDR3: ASSFLGQADQPQH
V: TRBV5-6

CDR3: ASSYRSWRAGYT
V: TRBV6-5

CDR3: ASSLGQGLYTQY
V: TRBV7-2

CDR3: SARRTYEQY
V: TRBV20-1

CDR3: SARIGGHQPQH
V: TRBV20-1

CDR3: ATSRKRDSATDTQY
V: TRBV15

CDR3: ARLRRGDYEQY
V: TRBV6-4

CDR3: AISEKAVTNEKLF
V: TRBV10-3

CDR3: ASSHSGGLPGELF
V: TRBV4-3

CDR3: ASSERAGAGAGELF
V: TRBV2

CDR3: ASSYPSRGGQEPSTDTQY
V: TRBV6-2/TRBV6-3